A single sample is the source of the 8 T cell receptor beta chains below, sequenced in a study of early T cells in non-severe SARS-CoV-2 infection (dated by TCRdb to 2020 to 2022). Library preparation was by 5' RACE. Instrument on record: NextSeq 500. In-frame beta chains were kept once TCRdb had trimmed the public reads at Q25 with fastp and called clones with MiXCR. Each CDR3 protein appears once, grouped with its most common genes and DNA. The sample table holds 70,000 to 80,000 distinct CDR3 sequences, of which roughly 12% were seen once. The ten largest make up 2.7% of the sample. Sequencing used whole blood, obtained at baseline. The source of these receptors is an adult who was a healthcare worker with PCR-confirmed SARS-CoV-2 infection or an uninfected control (not recorded which).

On this clonotype: This may be a read error, as it is one base from a much larger clone. The CDR3 carries no conserved terminal phenylalanine or tryptophan, so it likely arises from a read error. The chain is built from TRBV29-1 and TRBJ2-7, with 9 nucleotides matching TRBD2. The V and J ends lost 7 bases and 6 bases, in that order; junction bases with no gene match: 7. This CDR3 spans 12 amino acids. Per germline, CDR1 SQVTM and CDR2 ANQGSEA. In DNA, the CDR3 is TGCAGCGCGACGGGACTAGCAAGCGAGCAGTACCTC. It codes for CSATGLASEQYL.

This clonotype was counted at least ten times. The chain uses TRBV25-1 and TRBJ2-5, with no clear D. CDR3 length: 15 amino acids. Germline loops: CDR1 MGHDK, CDR2 SYGVNS. The V end was cut by 2 bases, the J end by 1 base, with 11 bases between. For the CDR3, the DNA is TGTGCCAGCAGTGAAGGCAGGCGTAGCCAAGAGACCCAGTACTTC. It encodes CASSEGRRSQETQYF.

This clonotype turned up a few times. This sequence joins TRBV28 and TRBJ2-2; no clear D gene. Deletions cut 11 bases from V and 6 bases from J, with 13 bases between. Germline V lookup: CDR1 MDHEN, CDR2 SYDVKM. This CDR3 is built from 12 residues. The CDR3: CAGHSPPGELFF. CDR3 sequence (DNA): TGTGCCGGCCACAGTCCTCCCGGGGAGCTGTTTTTT.

This clonotype was counted only a few times. The chain carries TRBV2 and TRBJ1-2, with TRBD1 matching 8 bases. The length of the CDR3 is 14 residues. The V segment lost 6 bases and the J segment 6 bases; nucleotides outside the gene matches: 9. Germline lookup yields CDR1 SNHLY and CDR2 FYNNEI. CDR3 nucleotide sequence: TGTGCCAGCAGCAGCAGGGGGCGAAGAAATGGCTACACCTTC. Its translation is CASSSRGRRNGYTF.

This clonotype was counted a few times. The J gene is TRBJ2-5, the V gene TRBV11-2; D possibly matches TRBD1 or TRBD2 (6 bases each). With 5 bases removed from V and 5 bases from J, the gap between germline ends came to 15 bases. CDR1 SGHAT and CDR2 FQNNGV come from the germline V gene. The CDR3 is 14 residues long. CDR3 nucleotide sequence: TGTGCCAGCAGCCCGAGGGGGGCATCGGAGACCCAGTACTTC. This encodes CASSPRGASETQYF.

This clonotype has just a few counts. V is TRBV28 and J is TRBJ2-3; TRBD2 matches 9 bases. The V segment lost 5 bases and the J segment 0 bases; nucleotides outside the gene matches: 6. Looked up from germline, CDR1 is MDHEN and CDR2 is SYDVKM. This CDR3 spans 16 amino acids. CDR3 bases: TGTGCCAGCAGTCCCGGCGGGGGGGATAGCACAGATACGCAGTATTTT. This codes for CASSPGGGDSTDTQYF.

The J gene is TRBJ2-3, the V gene TRBV3-1; D gene ambiguous. Germline V gene sequence: CDR1 LGHDT, CDR2 YNNKEL (reference sequence). This CDR3 contains 13 residues. Trimming removed 1 base at V and 2 bases at J, with 4 bases between. The CDR3 DNA reads TGTGCCAGCAGCCAAGCAGCCACAGATACGCAGTATTTT. Translation: CASSQAATDTQYF.

This clonotype was seen many times. CDR3 coding DNA: TGTGCCAGCAGTTTTCCGACAGGGCGCACAGATACGCAGTATTTT. It translates to CASSFPTGRTDTQYF. The rearrangement links TRBV2 to TRBJ2-3; 7 bases fit TRBD1. There are 15 residues in the CDR3. J gave up 1 base and V 5 bases, and 6 bases lay outside the gene matches. The germline V gene has CDR1 SNHLY and CDR2 FYNNEI.